Below are 29 T cell receptor beta chains sequenced from a single sample in a study of T cells in Graves' hyperthyroidism and ophthalmopathy. The CDR3 regions of TCR beta were amplified from RNA transcripts. An initial round of RT-PCR targeting the TCR CDR3 relied on the HTBI primer set. MiXCR, run by TCRdb on the multiplex PCR reads, gives a single entry per CDR3 protein. The sample yields about 600,000 distinct CDR3 sequences, more than 15% seen once. Sample: blood. The receptors here all came from a woman in her thirties or forties with Graves' ophthalmopathy.

A note on this clonotype: This may be a read error, as it is one base from a much larger clone. CDR3 sequence: CASSGDRVDEQFF. CDR3 bases: TGTGCCAGCAGCGGGGACAGGGTCGATGAGCAGTTCTTC. The V gene is TRBV2, the J gene TRBJ2-1; 9 nucleotides line up with TRBD1. V shed 6 bases, J shed 8 bases, and the junction held 5 bases outside the gene matches. CDR3 length: 13 amino acids. The germline CDR1 and CDR2 sequences are SNHLY and FYNNEI.

This rearrangement joins TRBV19 to TRBJ1-6; D gene uncertain. Germline V gene lookup returns CDR1 LNHDA and CDR2 SQIVND (reference sequence). This CDR3 is 16 amino acids long. Trimming took 5 bases from V and 0 from J, leaving 11 bases between them. As DNA, the CDR3 is TGTGCCAGTAGTTATTCCTATAGCTCCTATAATTCACCCCTCCACTTT. Protein: CASSYSYSSYNSPLHF.

The CDR3 loop reads CASSSGQGAGGVLYQETQYF. CDR3 sequence (DNA): TGTGCCAGCAGTTCGGGCCAAGGAGCTGGGGGGGTATTGTACCAAGAGACCCAGTACTTC. The chain uses TRBV6-1 and TRBJ2-5, with 7 bases identical to TRBD2. V shed 5 bases, J shed 0 bases, and the junction held 21 bases outside the gene matches. The germline CDR1 and CDR2 sequences are MNHNS and SASEGT. CDR3 length equals 20 residues.

This clonotype was detected ten times or more. The rearrangement joins TRBV6-2 or TRBV6-3 to TRBJ2-1, with D possibly being TRBD1 or TRBD2 (5 bases each). This CDR3 is built from 15 residues. Germline V gene sequence: CDR1 MNHEY, CDR2 SVGEGT. V was cut by 4 bases and J by 2 bases, with 12 bases left in between. The CDR3 nucleotides are TGTGCCAGCAGTTGGGACGCGGCCGCCTACAATGAGCAGTTCTTC. Its translation: CASSWDAAAYNEQFF.

This chain uses TRBV6-1 with TRBJ2-5; TRBD2 matches 8 bases. Germline CDR1 reads MNHNS; CDR2 reads SASEGT. The CDR3 runs 14 residues. V dropped 6 bases and J dropped 4; count of bases not matched to a gene: 7. CDR3 amino acids: CASRNTLAVETQYF. CDR3 nucleotide sequence: TGTGCCAGCAGGAATACACTAGCGGTAGAGACCCAGTACTTC.

This clonotype has a count of ten or more. CDR3 in DNA: TGTGCCAGCAGTTCTAGGTTTTATGCGGGACAAACCCTTTACGAGCAGTACTTC. Amino acids: CASSSRFYAGQTLYEQYF. The V gene is TRBV28, the J gene TRBJ2-7; D may be TRBD1 or TRBD2 (6 bases each). The CDR3 consists of 18 residues. The V end was cut by 4 bases, the J end by 4 bases, with 26 bases between. Germline loops: CDR1 MDHEN, CDR2 SYDVKM. Combining the CDR3 with reference TRBV28 and TRBJ2-7 gives the whole variable domain DVKVTQSSRYLVKRTGEKVFLECVQDMDHENMFWYRQDPGLGLRLIYFSYDVKMKEKGDIPEGYSVSREKKERFSLILESASTNQTSMYLCASSSRFYAGQTLYEQYFGPGTRLTVT.

This clonotype was detected many times. V is TRBV2 and J is TRBJ2-1; 7 nucleotides agree with TRBD2. This CDR3 contains 14 residues. Germline loops: CDR1 SNHLY, CDR2 FYNNEI. Trimming took 9 bases from V and 8 from J; bases not matched to a gene: 13. CDR3 in DNA: TGTGCCAGTAGATTGCGGGAGCAAGCCGATGAGCAGTTCTTC. Protein product: CASRLREQADEQFF.

This clonotype was seen only a few times. This chain links TRBV4-2 with TRBJ1-1; D gene ambiguous. The CDR3 has 18 amino acids. V was cut by 1 base and J by 1 base, with 19 bases left in between. Germline-derived CDR1 and CDR2 are LGHNA and YNFKEQ. The CDR3 region has the DNA TGTGCCAGCAGCCAAGGCCCGGGAAGAACTGGAAGGAACACTGAAGCTTTCTTT. This codes for CASSQGPGRTGRNTEAFF.

The chain carries TRBV5-1 and TRBJ2-3; 14 bases agree with TRBD2. The J segment lost 5 bases and the V segment lost 0 bases, leaving 5 bases of the junction unmatched. The CDR3 runs to 17 residues. From germline, CDR1 is SGHRS and CDR2 YFSETQ. The CDR3 sequence: CASSLAGTSGSQDTQYF. CDR3 bases: TGCGCCAGCAGCTTGGCCGGGACTAGCGGGAGTCAAGATACGCAGTATTTT.

The chain has TRBV7-9 and TRBJ2-5, with D hard to call. From germline, CDR1 is SEHNR and CDR2 FQNEAQ (reference sequence). The CDR3 contains 14 residues. The V gene lost 5 bases and the J gene lost 0 bases, with 10 bases spanning the gap. CDR3 sequence (DNA): TGTGCCAGCAGCCCCCAGGCGTACCAAGAGACCCAGTACTTC. It is translated as CASSPQAYQETQYF. Full variable domain (missing parts from reference TRBV7-9 and TRBJ2-5): DTGVSQNPRHKITKRGQNVTFRCDPISEHNRLYWYRQTLGQGPEFLTYFQNEAQLEKSRLLSDRFSAERPKGSFSTLEIQRTEQGDSAMYLCASSPQAYQETQYFGPGTRLLVL.

Many counts were recorded for this clonotype. The CDR3 DNA reads as TGTGCCAGCAGTTTACGGGGGATCTACGAGCAGTACTTC. The encoded protein is CASSLRGIYEQYF. This chain connects TRBV28 to TRBJ2-7; possibly TRBD2 for D (6 bases). Germline-derived CDR1 and CDR2 are MDHEN and SYDVKM. This CDR3 has 13 amino acids. Deletions cut 2 bases from V and 3 bases from J, with 8 bases between.

This clonotype appeared many times. The genes are TRBV20-1 and TRBJ2-1; 13 bases are shared with TRBD2. The V and J ends lost 8 bases and 5 bases, in that order; junction bases with no gene match: 9. Germline V gives CDR1 DFQATT, CDR2 SNEGSKA (reference sequence). The CDR3 has 15 amino acids. CDR3 in amino acids: CSSRTSGRSNNEQFF. The CDR3 DNA reads TGCAGTTCAAGGACTAGCGGGAGATCTAACAATGAGCAGTTCTTC.

In this sample, this clonotype turned up a few times. The chain recombines TRBV6-1 with TRBJ1-1; D unresolved. Trimming took 4 bases from V and 2 from J, leaving 8 bases between them. This CDR3 is built from 13 residues. Germline V gene data show CDR1 as MNHNS and CDR2 as SASEGT. The DNA for the CDR3 is TGTGCCAGCAGTGCTATACTAAACACTGAAGCTTTCTTT. Amino acids: CASSAILNTEAFF.

At least ten counts were recorded for this clonotype. The chain has TRBV3-1 and TRBJ1-1; 9 nucleotides align to TRBD1. V lost 1 base to trimming and J lost 12 bases; unmatched junction nucleotides: 6. CDR3 length: 13 residues. Germline CDR1 and CDR2: LGHDT and YNNKEL (reference sequence). Here the CDR3 DNA reads TGTGCCAGCAGCCAAGGGGGGACAGGGCGAACTTTCTTT. Protein sequence: CASSQGGTGRTFF.

This chain connects TRBV4-1 to TRBJ2-1; 9 bases fit TRBD1. J gave up 4 bases and V 2 bases, and 6 bases lay outside the gene matches. CDR3 length equals 16 residues. From germline, CDR1 is MGHRA and CDR2 YSYEKL. The CDR3 region has the DNA TGCGCCAGCAGCCAACCCGGACAGGGGAGGTACAATGAGCAGTTCTTC. Protein product: CASSQPGQGRYNEQFF.

There are many counts of this clonotype. This chain links TRBV10-3 with TRBJ2-3; 14 nucleotides agree with TRBD2. Trimming at V came to 3 bases and at J to 2 bases, leaving 4 bases not matched to a gene. The length of the CDR3 is 17 residues. Per the germline V gene, CDR1 is ENHRY and CDR2 is SYGVKD. The CDR3 DNA reads as TGTGCCATCAGTGAATCGGGACTAGCGGGGGTCACAGATACGCAGTATTTT. This gives the protein CAISESGLAGVTDTQYF.

This clonotype has more than one count but fewer than ten. This chain joins TRBV12-3 or TRBV12-4 and TRBJ1-1; D might be TRBD1 (6 bases). The CDR3 sequence is 13 residues long. The ends were cut back, 5 bases at V and 6 bases at J, with 13 bases in the middle. The chain's CDR3 is CASSPVGTPEAFF. CDR3 sequence (DNA): TGTGCCAGCAGTCCCGTTGGGACACCTGAAGCTTTCTTT.

The sample holds a few counts of this clonotype. The gene calls are TRBV3-1 and TRBJ1-2, with TRBD1 identical over 7 bases. V dropped 4 bases and J dropped 6; count of bases not matched to a gene: 11. This CDR3 has 15 residues. Germline loops: CDR1 LGHDT, CDR2 YNNKEL (reference sequence). The CDR3 DNA follows: TGTGCCAGCAGCCGCTCCCCCGACAGGGAGAATGGCTACACCTTC. This sequence encodes CASSRSPDRENGYTF. The full variable domain, completed using reference TRBV3-1 and TRBJ1-2, is DTAVSQTPKYLVTQMGNDKSIKCEQNLGHDTMYWYKQDSKKFLKIMFSYNNKELIINETVPNRFSPKSPDKAHLNLHINSLELGDSAVYFCASSRSPDRENGYTFGSGTRLTVV.

This clonotype was picked up many times. V is TRBV30 and J is TRBJ1-2; possible D gene TRBD1, 6 bases. The germline V gene has CDR1 GTSNPN and CDR2 SVGIG (reference sequence). Trimming stripped 6 bases from V and 8 bases from J, with 13 bases between. The CDR3 totals 11 residues. This CDR3 reads CACSQGLGYTF. The CDR3 DNA follows: TGTGCCTGCTCACAGGGATTAGGCTACACCTTC.

The rearrangement uses TRBV3-1 and TRBJ2-7, with D possibly being TRBD2 (5 bases). There are 16 residues in the CDR3. V was shortened by 1 base and J by 6 bases, with 19 bases between the two germline ends. Germline lookup yields CDR1 LGHDT and CDR2 YNNKEL (reference sequence). Here the CDR3 DNA reads TGTGCCAGCAGCCAAGGGCAGTTCGAGGGAATCCCCGAGCAGTACTTC. Translation: CASSQGQFEGIPEQYF.

As concerns this clonotype: A much larger clone is a single base away; this may be a read error. V is TRBV12-3 or TRBV12-4 and J is TRBJ1-4; D is perhaps TRBD1 (5 bases). CDR3 length: 15 amino acids. CDR3 coding DNA: TGTGCCAGCAGTTTACAGGCCGGACAAGATGAAAAACTGGTTTTT. Amino acids: CASSLQAGQDEKLVF.

V gene TRBV2 combines with J gene TRBJ2-1; the D gene is possibly TRBD2 (5 bases). The CDR3 loop spans 12 amino acids. The V end lost 7 bases, the J end lost 6 bases, and 10 bases lay between the germline ends. From germline, CDR1 is SNHLY and CDR2 FYNNEI. The CDR3 loop reads CASTTRPNEQFF. The CDR3 bases are TGTGCCAGCACCACTAGACCCAATGAGCAGTTCTTC. The full variable domain, in which reference TRBV2 and TRBJ2-1 provide the parts outside the CDR3, is EPEVTQTPSHQVTQMGQEVILRCVPISNHLYFYWYRQILGQKVEFLVSFYNNEISEKSEIFDDQFSVERPDGSNFTLKIRSTKLEDSAMYFCASTTRPNEQFFGPGTRLTVL.

In its sample, this clonotype was seen many times. This chain connects TRBV12-3 or TRBV12-4 to TRBJ1-1; D gene ambiguous. V lost 6 bases and J lost 9, with 14 bases in between. The CDR3 sequence is 12 residues long. In DNA, the CDR3 is TGTGCCAGCAGGCTTACCGGCAGAAAAGCTTTCTTT. Its protein product is CASRLTGRKAFF.

This clonotype was detected many times. V usage is TRBV5-1 and J usage is TRBJ1-2, with TRBD1 as a possible D gene (5 bases). The length of the CDR3 is 13 residues. V lost 1 base and J 4 bases, leaving 8 bases between the germline ends. CDR1 is SGHRS and CDR2 is YFSETQ in the germline V gene. Written as DNA, the CDR3 is TGCGCCAGCAGCTTGCGCGACAGCTATGGCTACACCTTC. Amino acid sequence: CASSLRDSYGYTF.

This clonotype was observed at least ten times. The rearrangement uses TRBV3-1 and TRBJ2-2, with TRBD2 matching over 10 bases. The CDR3 is 14 residues long. Germline CDR1 reads LGHDT; CDR2 reads YNNKEL (reference sequence). V lost 5 bases to trimming and J lost 4 bases; unmatched junction nucleotides: 1. The CDR3 nucleotides read TGTGCCAGCAGCGGACTAGCGGCCACCGGGGAGCTGTTTTTT. This encodes CASSGLAATGELFF.

This chain uses TRBV5-5 with TRBJ2-1; no reliable D call. Germline CDR1 reads SGHKS; CDR2 reads YYEKEE (reference sequence). The CDR3 has 13 residues. V was pared by 4 bases and J by 0 bases, with 5 bases between. The CDR3 DNA reads TGTGCCAGCAGCCCTTTCTCCTACAATGAGCAGTTCTTC. Its translation is CASSPFSYNEQFF.

This clonotype was seen at least ten times. This chain uses TRBV6-1 with TRBJ2-5; 11 bases match TRBD2. The length of the CDR3 is 16 residues. Germline V gene sequence: CDR1 MNHNS, CDR2 SASEGT. Trimming took 6 bases from V and 5 from J; bases not matched to a gene: 11. CDR3 region: CASSGLAGGSGETQYF. DNA for the CDR3: TGTGCCAGCAGCGGGCTAGCGGGGGGTTCAGGGGAGACCCAGTACTTC.

This clonotype was picked up a small number of times. The chain uses TRBV5-1 and TRBJ2-2; 7 positions agree with TRBD1. The CDR3 sequence is 16 residues long. V dropped 2 bases and J dropped 2; count of bases not matched to a gene: 6. In germline, CDR1 is SGHRS, CDR2 YFSETQ. The CDR3 DNA reads as TGCGCCAGCAGCTTTTTCGGGACAGTTAACACCGGGGAGCTGTTTTTT. Its translation: CASSFFGTVNTGELFF.

This clonotype was observed at least ten times. This rearrangement joins TRBV7-3 to TRBJ2-1; D remains unclear. The germline V gene encodes CDR1 SGHTA and CDR2 FQGTGA. V was clipped by 2 bases and J by 6 bases, with 14 bases between them. The CDR3 has 15 residues. The CDR3 DNA follows: TGTGCCAGCAGCTTAGACCACAACTTTTTCAATGAGCAGTTCTTC. This codes for CASSLDHNFFNEQFF.